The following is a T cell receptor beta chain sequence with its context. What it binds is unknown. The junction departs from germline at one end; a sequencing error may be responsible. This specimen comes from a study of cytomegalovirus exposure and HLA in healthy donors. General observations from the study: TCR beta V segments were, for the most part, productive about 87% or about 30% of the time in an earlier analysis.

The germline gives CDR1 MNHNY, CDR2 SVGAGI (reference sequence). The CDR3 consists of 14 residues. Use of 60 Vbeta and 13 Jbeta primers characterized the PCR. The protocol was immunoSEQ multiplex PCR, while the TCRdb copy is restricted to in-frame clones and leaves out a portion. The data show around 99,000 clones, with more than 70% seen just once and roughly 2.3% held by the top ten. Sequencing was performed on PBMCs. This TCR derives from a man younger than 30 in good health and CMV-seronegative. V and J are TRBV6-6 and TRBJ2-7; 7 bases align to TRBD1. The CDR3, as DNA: TGTGCCAGCAATACCGGGACAGCCTCCTTCGAGCAGTACTTC. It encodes CASNTGTASFEQYF.